Following are 31 T cell receptor beta chains from one sample sequenced in a study of OX40 agonist ivuxolimab in advanced cancers. Method: immunoSEQ multiplex PCR; TCRdb's copy keeps in-frame clones and lacks some. The sample lists tens of thousands of clones, more than 75% occurring once. The sequencing here drew on CD4+ or CD8+ T cells sorted from blood, taken in a trial of the OX40 agonist ivuxolimab. The origin of the receptors is an adult with an advanced solid tumor such as melanoma, head and neck, liver or kidney cancer.

The V gene is TRBV7-2, the J gene TRBJ2-1; the D gene is possibly TRBD1 (7 bases). Per the germline V gene, CDR1 is SGHTA and CDR2 is FQGNSA. V dropped 5 bases and J dropped 8 bases, with 16 bases sitting between them. This CDR3 region has 14 residues. The CDR3 loop is CASSQGGREDEQFF. The CDR3 DNA reads as TGTGCCAGCAGCCAGGGGGGCAGGGAGGATGAGCAGTTCTTC. The full variable domain, rest sourced from reference TRBV7-2 and TRBJ2-1, is GAGVSQSPSNKVTEKGKDVELRCDPISGHTALYWYRQSLGQGLEFLIYFQGNSAPDKSGLPSDRFSAERTGGSVSTLTIQRTQQEDSAVYLCASSQGGREDEQFFGPGTRLTVL.

The chain uses TRBV5-4 and TRBJ1-3, with TRBD1 matching 7 bases. The CDR3 has 15 amino acids. Trimming took 4 bases from V and 6 from J; bases not matched to a gene: 10. CDR1 SGHNT and CDR2 YYREEE come from the germline V gene (reference sequence). This CDR3 is CASSANRGSENTIYF. DNA of the CDR3: TGTGCCAGCAGCGCGAACAGGGGATCAGAAAACACCATATATTTT.

This clone was counted a few times. The chain is built from TRBV7-8 and TRBJ2-1, with 13 positions matching TRBD2. Per the germline V gene, CDR1 is SGHVS and CDR2 is FQNEAQ. V dropped 4 bases and J dropped 5; count of bases not matched to a gene: 2. This CDR3 region has 15 residues. CDR3 DNA sequence: TGTGCCAGCAGCTGGGGACTAGCGGGAAACAATGAGCAGTTCTTC. Translation gives CASSWGLAGNNEQFF.

This chain connects TRBV27 to TRBJ2-2, with D perhaps assigned TRBD1 or TRBD2 (5 bases each). Between the trimmed V and J ends, which lost 4 bases and 4 bases, there was a span of 10 bases. This CDR3 comprises 14 residues. CDR1 is MNHEY and CDR2 is SMNVEV in the germline V gene (reference sequence). The CDR3 DNA follows: TGTGCCAGCAGTTCGGGACGGAGCACCGGGGAGCTGTTTTTT. Its protein is CASSSGRSTGELFF.

The chain recombines TRBV9 with TRBJ2-6; D ambiguous. In germline, CDR1 is SGDLS, CDR2 YYNGEE. Between the trimmed V and J ends, which lost 1 base and 0 bases, there was a span of 11 bases. There are 17 residues in the CDR3. For the CDR3, the DNA is TGTGCCAGCAGCGTAAACAGTCGGAGCTCTGGGGCCAACGTCCTGACTTTC. Translation: CASSVNSRSSGANVLTF.

The count of this clone is one. V usage is TRBV6-5 and J usage is TRBJ2-1; D remains ambiguous. Deletions cut 7 bases from V and 9 bases from J, with 4 bases between. The CDR3 runs 9 residues. Germline loops: CDR1 MNHEY, CDR2 SVGAGI. The CDR3 is CASNSEQFF. Here the CDR3 DNA reads TGTGCCAGCAACAGTGAGCAGTTCTTC.

This clone was observed once. This sequence joins TRBV9 and TRBJ2-7, with TRBD1 identical over 10 bases. There are 15 residues in the CDR3. V lost 0 bases to trimming and J lost 4 bases; unmatched junction nucleotides: 4. Germline V gene lookup returns CDR1 SGDLS and CDR2 YYNGEE. This chain's CDR3 is CASSVEGTGVYEQYF. The DNA for the CDR3 is TGTGCCAGCAGCGTAGAGGGGACAGGGGTGTACGAGCAGTACTTC.

This clone was seen a single time. The chain employs TRBV11-2 and TRBJ2-7; 10 nucleotides align to TRBD1. The V gene end was trimmed by 5 bases and the J gene end by 3 bases; junction bases not matched to a gene: 7. The CDR3 totals 15 residues. CDR1 is SGHAT, CDR2 FQNNGV, per germline. CDR3 coding DNA: TGTGCCAGCAGCGCCAGGGACAGGGGCTACTACGAGCAGTACTTC. This translates into CASSARDRGYYEQYF.

This chain connects TRBV13 to TRBJ2-7, with a tentative D call TRBD1 (6 bases). This CDR3 has 15 residues. Germline V CDR1 and CDR2: PRHDT, FYEKMQ (reference sequence). V was clipped by 7 bases and J by 2 bases, with 18 bases between them. CDR3: CASTSSGRGTYEQYF. CDR3 nucleotide sequence: TGTGCCAGCACCTCGTCCGGTAGGGGGACCTACGAGCAGTACTTC.

The J gene is TRBJ2-4, the V gene TRBV6-4; D perhaps matches TRBD1 (5 bases). V was shortened by 0 bases and J by 6 bases, with 12 bases between the two germline ends. Looked up from germline, CDR1 is MRHNA and CDR2 is SNTAGT. The CDR3 covers 15 residues. The CDR3 nucleotides read TGTGCCAGCAGTGACTCGGCAGGGTCAGTAAACATTCAGTACTTC. Its protein product is CASSDSAGSVNIQYF.

A few counts support this clone. This chain joins TRBV28 and TRBJ2-7; tentatively, D is TRBD1 (5 bases). V dropped 4 bases and J dropped 1 base, with 26 bases sitting between them. CDR1 MDHEN and CDR2 SYDVKM come from the germline V gene. The CDR3 consists of 19 residues. The CDR3 spells CASSSRTQGSRWVSYEQYF. Here the CDR3 DNA reads TGTGCCAGCAGTTCCCGGACGCAGGGTTCTAGGTGGGTGTCCTACGAGCAGTACTTC.

The chain uses TRBV5-1 and TRBJ2-3, with 8 bases matching TRBD1. V was pared by 4 bases and J by 5 bases, with 6 bases of the junction left unmatched. Germline V lookup: CDR1 SGHRS, CDR2 YFSETQ. The CDR3 spans 14 residues. The CDR3 bases are TGCGCCAGCAGCCGGGGACAGGCGGGAGATACGCAGTATTTT. Residues: CASSRGQAGDTQYF.

There are a few counts of this clone. V is TRBV19 and J is TRBJ1-5; 10 nucleotides line up with TRBD1. The CDR3 loop spans 15 amino acids. Germline V CDR1 and CDR2: LNHDA, SQIVND (reference sequence). The junction had 6 bases not matched to a gene; V was cut back by 5 bases and J by 5 bases. In DNA, the CDR3 is TGTGCCAGTAGTGCCTGGGGACAGGGGCATCAGCCCCAGCATTTT. Amino acids: CASSAWGQGHQPQHF. Based on the CDR3 plus reference TRBV19 and TRBJ1-5, the full variable domain is DGGITQSPKYLFRKEGQNVTLSCEQNLNHDAMYWYRQDPGQGLRLIYYSQIVNDFQKGDIAEGYSVSREKKESFPLTVTSAQKNPTAFYLCASSAWGQGHQPQHFGDGTRLSIL.

This clone occurred a few times. This chain uses TRBV13 with TRBJ2-1; 11 nucleotides line up with TRBD2. CDR1 is PRHDT and CDR2 is FYEKMQ in the germline V gene (reference sequence). J lost 1 base, V lost 2 bases, and 10 bases had no gene match. The length of the CDR3 is 19 residues. This chain's CDR3 is CASSLTVLAGGLSYNEQFF. CDR3 DNA: TGTGCCAGCAGCTTAACAGTCCTAGCGGGAGGATTATCCTACAATGAGCAGTTCTTC.

This chain uses TRBV2 with TRBJ1-2; D might be TRBD1 (6 bases). In germline, CDR1 is SNHLY, CDR2 FYNNEI. Trimming pared 6 bases from V and 2 bases from J, leaving 16 bases between. The CDR3 spans 15 residues. The CDR3 sequence: CASRDPGQPNYGYTF. The CDR3 coding sequence is TGTGCCAGCAGGGACCCCGGACAGCCCAACTATGGCTACACCTTC. The complete variable domain, with remaining parts taken from reference TRBV2 and TRBJ1-2, reads EPEVTQTPSHQVTQMGQEVILRCVPISNHLYFYWYRQILGQKVEFLVSFYNNEISEKSEIFDDQFSVERPDGSNFTLKIRSTKLEDSAMYFCASRDPGQPNYGYTFGSGTRLTVV.

The J gene is TRBJ2-3, the V gene TRBV11-3, with 13 nucleotides matching TRBD2. The germline CDR1 and CDR2 sequences are SGHNT and YENEEA. With 4 bases clipped from V and 6 bases from J, the junction kept 7 bases outside the gene matches. The CDR3 loop spans 16 amino acids. CDR3 amino acids: CASSYRTSGSLDTQYF. CDR3 in DNA: TGTGCCAGCAGCTACCGGACTAGCGGGAGTTTGGATACGCAGTATTTT.

The chain couples TRBV15 to TRBJ2-1; TRBD1 or TRBD2 may be the D gene (5 bases each). V was cut by 0 bases and J by 6 bases, with 33 bases left in between. Germline CDR1 and CDR2: LNHNV and YYDKDF (reference sequence). The CDR3 runs 22 residues. This CDR3 is CATSRDLLTGPIYRKRGNEQFF. In nucleotides, the CDR3 is TGTGCCACCAGCAGAGATCTTTTAACGGGACCCATATATAGAAAGAGGGGCAATGAGCAGTTCTTC.

The V and J genes are TRBV21-1 and TRBJ2-1; the DNA was not used to check the table's D call, TRBD2. TRBV21-1 is tagged as a pseudogene. The CDR3 contains 13 residues. DNA for the CDR3: TGTGCCAGCAGCCTAGCGGGCCTTAATGAGCAGTTCTTC. Translating it yields CASSLAGLNEQFF.

This clone has more than one count but fewer than ten. The chain carries TRBV19 and TRBJ2-2, with D tentatively TRBD1 or TRBD2 (5 bases each). This CDR3 contains 17 residues. Trimming left V 9 bases short and J 7 bases short, with 27 bases between. Germline CDR1 and CDR2: LNHDA and SQIVND (reference sequence). The CDR3 coding sequence is TGTGCCAGCTCACCCTTCGGCAGGGCCGTTACTAGCGGGGAGCTGTTTTTT. Residues: CASSPFGRAVTSGELFF.

This chain connects TRBV27 to TRBJ2-4; D possibly uses TRBD1 or TRBD2 (5 bases each). This CDR3 is built from 14 residues. Germline V lookup: CDR1 MNHEY, CDR2 SMNVEV (reference sequence). V lost 3 bases to trimming and J lost 2 bases, with 8 bases between them. This CDR3 reads CASSLGETKNIQYF. The CDR3 DNA follows: TGTGCCAGCAGTTTGGGGGAAACCAAAAACATTCAGTACTTC.

The V and J genes are TRBV6-5 and TRBJ2-7; 9 nucleotides align to TRBD1. Trimming removed 0 bases from V and 4 bases from J; junction bases left unmatched: 4. The CDR3 contains 15 residues. Per the germline V gene, CDR1 is MNHEY and CDR2 is SVGAGI. This chain's CDR3 is CASSYSGTGWYEQYF. CDR3 DNA sequence: TGTGCCAGCAGTTACTCCGGGACAGGGTGGTACGAGCAGTACTTC.

V usage is TRBV19 and J usage is TRBJ1-1; D not certain. This CDR3 spans 14 amino acids. V dropped 3 bases and J dropped 3 bases, with 11 bases sitting between them. The V gene's germline CDR1 is LNHDA and CDR2 SQIVND (reference sequence). This CDR3 is CASSMWGVDTEAFF. CDR3 in DNA: TGTGCCAGTAGTATGTGGGGTGTGGACACTGAAGCTTTCTTT.

This clone came up once. This chain connects TRBV27 to TRBJ1-2, with 9 bases matching TRBD1. The V segment lost 3 bases and the J segment 6 bases; nucleotides outside the gene matches: 5. The germline CDR1 and CDR2 sequences are MNHEY and SMNVEV (reference sequence). This CDR3 comprises 14 residues. The CDR3 spells CASSFLGTGNGYTF. In DNA form, the CDR3 reads TGTGCCAGCAGTTTTTTAGGGACAGGGAATGGCTACACCTTC.

This chain connects TRBV11-2 to TRBJ2-4, with TRBD2 as a possible D gene (6 bases). CDR3 length: 14 residues. Germline V gene data show CDR1 as SGHAT and CDR2 as FQNNGV. Trimming pared 6 bases from V and 5 bases from J, leaving 14 bases between. This CDR3 reads CASRRAGPQNIQYF. The CDR3 DNA follows: TGTGCCAGCAGGAGGGCGGGACCCCAAAACATTCAGTACTTC.

The rearrangement links TRBV27 to TRBJ1-1; perhaps TRBD1 as D (6 bases). CDR1 and CDR2 (germline): MNHEY, SMNVEV (reference sequence). V shed 6 bases and J shed 5 bases, with 16 bases lying between them. CDR3 size: 14 residues. The CDR3 loop is CASRKRGAQTEAFF. DNA for the CDR3: TGTGCCAGCAGAAAACGGGGGGCCCAAACTGAAGCTTTCTTT.

The V gene is TRBV28, the J gene TRBJ2-1; 7 bases fit TRBD1. Trimming cost V 3 bases and J 0 bases; bases outside gene matches: 23. Germline V gene sequence: CDR1 MDHEN, CDR2 SYDVKM. CDR3 length: 22 amino acids. The CDR3 DNA reads as TGTGCCAGCAGTTTTCTGGACGGGGACAGAGATCCTAAAGGCAACTCCTACAATGAGCAGTTCTTC. Amino acids: CASSFLDGDRDPKGNSYNEQFF.

This chain connects TRBV28 to TRBJ2-5, with 14 bases aligning to TRBD2. V lost 1 base, J lost 5 bases, and 6 bases stayed unmatched. CDR3 size: 17 residues. Germline V gene data show CDR1 as MDHEN and CDR2 as SYDVKM. The chain's CDR3 is CASSLLVTSGRGETQYF. CDR3 in DNA: TGTGCCAGCAGTTTATTGGTGACTAGCGGGAGGGGGGAGACCCAGTACTTC.

This chain joins TRBV19 and TRBJ2-3, with D perhaps matching TRBD2 (6 bases). The V gene lost 3 bases and the J gene lost 4 bases, with 8 bases spanning the gap. The germline gives CDR1 LNHDA, CDR2 SQIVND (reference sequence). The length of the CDR3 is 13 residues. The CDR3 loop reads CASSIRLADTQYF. CDR3 DNA: TGTGCCAGTAGTATCAGACTAGCAGATACGCAGTATTTT.

This clone has only one observation. The V call is TRBV5-8, the J call TRBJ2-5, with 10 bases identical to TRBD1. Trimming removed 7 bases from V and 1 base from J; junction bases left unmatched: 1. The CDR3 runs to 13 residues. From germline, CDR1 is SGHTS and CDR2 YDEGEE. DNA for the CDR3: TGTGCCAGCCGGGACAGGGGCCAAGAGACCCAGTACTTC. Translating it yields CASRDRGQETQYF. Together with reference TRBV5-8 and TRBJ2-5, the CDR3 gives the full variable domain: EAGVTQSPTHLIKTRGQQATLRCSPISGHTSVYWYQQALGLGLQFLLWYDEGEERNRGNFPPRFSGRQFPNYSSELNVNALELEDSALYLCASRDRGQETQYFGPGTRLLVL.

This clone was picked up one time. The chain joins TRBV4-1 to TRBJ1-1; D gene uncertain. CDR3 length: 18 residues. The V gene lost 0 bases and the J gene lost 0 bases, with 17 bases spanning the gap. Germline CDR1 is MGHRA and CDR2 is YSYEKL. CDR3 loop: CASSQDSPGGLLNTEAFF. The CDR3 region has the DNA TGCGCCAGCAGCCAAGATTCCCCGGGAGGACTCCTGAACACTGAAGCTTTCTTT.

The CDR3 sequence: CASSLVAQNSYEQYF. The CDR3 region has the DNA TGTGCCAGCAGCTTAGTAGCACAGAACTCCTACGAGCAGTACTTC. V is TRBV11-2 and J is TRBJ2-7; D is unresolved. This CDR3 has 15 residues. V was shortened by 1 base and J by 0 bases, with 10 bases between the two germline ends. Germline V gene data show CDR1 as SGHAT and CDR2 as FQNNGV.